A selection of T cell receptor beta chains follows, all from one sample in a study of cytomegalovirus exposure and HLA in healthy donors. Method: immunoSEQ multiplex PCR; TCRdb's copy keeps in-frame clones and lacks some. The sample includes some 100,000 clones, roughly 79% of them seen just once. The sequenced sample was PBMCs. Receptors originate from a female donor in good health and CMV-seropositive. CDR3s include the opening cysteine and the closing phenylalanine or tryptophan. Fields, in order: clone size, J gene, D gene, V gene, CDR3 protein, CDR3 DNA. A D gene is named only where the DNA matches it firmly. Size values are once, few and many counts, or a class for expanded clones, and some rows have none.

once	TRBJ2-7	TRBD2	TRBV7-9	CASREGEGYEQYF	TGTGCCAGCAGGGAAGGGGAGGGCTACGAGCAGTACTTC
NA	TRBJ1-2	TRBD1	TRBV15	CATSSDRENGYTF	TGTGCCACCAGCAGCGACAGGGAGAATGGCTACACCTTC
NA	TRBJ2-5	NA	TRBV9	CASSVGAVFQETQYF	TGTGCCAGCAGCGTAGGGGCAGTTTTCCAAGAGACCCAGTACTTC
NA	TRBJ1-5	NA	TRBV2	CASSADSNSNQPQHF	TGTGCCAGCAGTGCGGACAGCAATAGCAATCAGCCCCAGCATTTT
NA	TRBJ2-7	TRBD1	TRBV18	CASSPTGGKDEQYF	TGTGCCAGCTCACCAACAGGGGGCAAGGACGAGCAGTACTTC
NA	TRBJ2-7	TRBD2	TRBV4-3	CASSQQIAGPSYEQYF	TGCGCCAGCAGCCAGCAGATAGCGGGGCCGTCCTACGAGCAGTACTTC
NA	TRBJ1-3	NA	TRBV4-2	CASSSRQDISGNTIYF	TGTGCCAGCAGCTCCCGACAGGATATCTCTGGAAACACCATATATTTT
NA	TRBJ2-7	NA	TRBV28	CASRQAGRSYEQYF	TGTGCCAGCAGACAAGCGGGCCGCTCCTACGAGCAGTACTTC
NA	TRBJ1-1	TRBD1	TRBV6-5	CASTPPGQRGTEAFF	TGTGCCAGCACCCCGCCGGGACAGAGGGGCACTGAAGCTTTCTTT
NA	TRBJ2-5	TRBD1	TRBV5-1	CASSFRQGQETQYF	TGCGCCAGCAGCTTTCGACAGGGCCAAGAGACCCAGTACTTC
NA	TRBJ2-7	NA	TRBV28	CASRRHGYEQYF	TGTGCCAGCAGACGACACGGTTACGAGCAGTACTTC
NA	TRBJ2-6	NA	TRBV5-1	CASGGSDGANVLTF	TGCGCCAGCGGGGGGTCGGATGGGGCCAACGTCCTGACTTTC
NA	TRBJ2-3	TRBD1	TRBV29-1	CSVPSTGADTQYF	TGCAGCGTCCCATCTACAGGGGCCGATACGCAGTATTTT
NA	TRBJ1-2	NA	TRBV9	CASSVSQGTYGYTF	TGTGCCAGCAGCGTATCCCAGGGGACCTATGGCTACACCTTC
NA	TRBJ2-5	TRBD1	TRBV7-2	CASSTKTGLGETQYF	TGTGCCAGCAGCACCAAGACAGGGTTGGGGGAGACCCAGTACTTC
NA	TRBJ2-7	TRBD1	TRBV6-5	CASSYSGQGTYEQYF	TGTGCCAGCAGTTACTCAGGACAGGGGACCTACGAGCAGTACTTC
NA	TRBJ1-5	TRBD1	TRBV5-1	CASSLAGQGDQPQHF	TGCGCCAGCAGCTTGGCCGGACAGGGTGACCAGCCCCAGCATTTT
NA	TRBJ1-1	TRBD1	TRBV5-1	CASSYEPRDRGTEAFF	TGCGCCAGCAGCTATGAACCCCGGGACAGGGGCACTGAAGCTTTCTTT
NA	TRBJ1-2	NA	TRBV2	CASSEAQGIYGYTF	TGTGCCAGCAGTGAAGCGCAGGGAATCTATGGCTACACCTTC
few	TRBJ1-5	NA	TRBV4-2	CASSQGREGGQPQHF	TGTGCCAGCAGCCAAGGCAGGGAAGGGGGTCAGCCCCAGCATTTT
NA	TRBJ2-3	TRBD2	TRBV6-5	CASSYSTAGGTDTQYF	TGTGCCAGCAGTTACTCGACAGCGGGGGGCACAGATACGCAGTATTTT
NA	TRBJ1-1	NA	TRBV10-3	CAITGGQGGTEAFF	TGTGCCATCACGGGAGGGCAGGGAGGGACTGAAGCTTTCTTT
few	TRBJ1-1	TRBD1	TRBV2	CASRPGQGAEAFF	TGTGCCAGCAGACCTGGACAGGGTGCTGAAGCTTTCTTT
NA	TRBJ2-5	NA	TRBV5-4	CASSPDTGTGETQYF	TGTGCCAGCAGCCCCGACACGGGCACAGGAGAGACCCAGTACTTC
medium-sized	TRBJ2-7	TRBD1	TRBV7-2	CASSLEVGGQAPYEQYF	TGTGCCAGCAGCTTAGAGGTAGGGGGACAGGCACCGTACGAGCAGTACTTC
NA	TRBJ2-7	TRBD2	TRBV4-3	CASSQGSGRISAEQYF	TGCGCCAGCAGCCAGGGTAGCGGGAGAATTTCGGCCGAGCAGTACTTC
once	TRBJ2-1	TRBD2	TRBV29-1	CSVDFGSGSWGNEQFF	TGCAGCGTTGATTTTGGTAGCGGGAGTTGGGGGAATGAGCAGTTCTTC
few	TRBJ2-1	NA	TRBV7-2	CASSLGLALNEQFF	TGTGCCAGCAGTTTAGGACTGGCCCTCAATGAGCAGTTCTTC
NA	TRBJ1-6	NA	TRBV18	CASSPGLASSYNSPLHF	TGTGCCAGCTCACCGGGACTGGCGAGCTCCTATAATTCACCCCTCCACTTT
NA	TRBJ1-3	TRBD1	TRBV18	CASSTGGTGNTIYF	TGTGCCAGCTCAACAGGGGGCACGGGAAACACCATATATTTT
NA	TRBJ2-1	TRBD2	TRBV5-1	CASSTFSGGYNEQFF	TGCGCCAGCAGCACCTTTTCGGGGGGGTACAATGAGCAGTTCTTC
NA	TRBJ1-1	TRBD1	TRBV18	CASSGDSYTEAFF	TGTGCCAGCTCAGGGGACAGCTACACTGAAGCTTTCTTT
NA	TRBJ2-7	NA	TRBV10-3	CAISERQGYEQYF	TGTGCCATCAGTGAGAGGCAGGGATACGAGCAGTACTTC
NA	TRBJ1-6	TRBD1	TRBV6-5	CASSNLRGRSSPLHF	TGTGCCAGCAGTAACCTCAGGGGGCGAAGTTCACCCCTCCACTTT
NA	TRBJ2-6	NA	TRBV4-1	CASSLPGANVLTF	TGCGCCAGCAGCCTTCCGGGGGCCAACGTCCTGACTTTC
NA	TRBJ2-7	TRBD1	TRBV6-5	CASSYVGGREQYF	TGTGCCAGCAGTTACGTAGGGGGCAGAGAGCAGTACTTC
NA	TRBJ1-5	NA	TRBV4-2	CASSQDRDNQPQHF	TGTGCCAGCAGCCAAGACAGGGACAATCAGCCCCAGCATTTT
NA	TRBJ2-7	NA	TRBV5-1	CASALTTGGVNYEQYF	TGCGCCAGCGCACTCACCACAGGGGGGGTGAACTACGAGCAGTACTTC
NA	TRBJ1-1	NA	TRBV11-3	CASSFGGNTEAFF	TGTGCCAGCAGCTTCGGCGGGAACACTGAAGCTTTCTTT